This T cell receptor beta chain was recorded in a study of cytomegalovirus exposure and HLA in healthy donors. The overall study: The use of the same platform for the 95 to 150 validation repertoires and the 600 to 800 first-cohort repertoires was reported by a later analysis. Notes on the study in general: The finding came from a later analysis; first-cohort TCR clusters tended to co-occur in the approximately 120 validation repertoires. Most TCR sequences proved rare, with some public TCRs found in many donors.

A word on this clone: Its antigen is currently unknown. One end of the junction varies from germline; a read error may be responsible.

Germline loops: CDR1 MNHEY, CDR2 SVGAGI. CDR3 length equals 12 residues. Data came from immunoSEQ multiplex PCR; TCRdb stores just in-frame clones and leaves some out. Among 300,000 to 400,000 clones listed, just over 85% were seen once. The donors formed part of the 120-subject validation cohort, distinct from the roughly 600-subject first cohort. The sequence came from a woman aged 18-30 years in good health and CMV-seronegative. The rearrangement uses TRBV6-5 and TRBJ1-2; D not certain. The sequenced material came from PBMCs. As DNA, the CDR3 is TGTGCCAGCAGTCCAGATGGGCAGTATGGGAGCTTC. It specifies CASSPDGQYGSF.